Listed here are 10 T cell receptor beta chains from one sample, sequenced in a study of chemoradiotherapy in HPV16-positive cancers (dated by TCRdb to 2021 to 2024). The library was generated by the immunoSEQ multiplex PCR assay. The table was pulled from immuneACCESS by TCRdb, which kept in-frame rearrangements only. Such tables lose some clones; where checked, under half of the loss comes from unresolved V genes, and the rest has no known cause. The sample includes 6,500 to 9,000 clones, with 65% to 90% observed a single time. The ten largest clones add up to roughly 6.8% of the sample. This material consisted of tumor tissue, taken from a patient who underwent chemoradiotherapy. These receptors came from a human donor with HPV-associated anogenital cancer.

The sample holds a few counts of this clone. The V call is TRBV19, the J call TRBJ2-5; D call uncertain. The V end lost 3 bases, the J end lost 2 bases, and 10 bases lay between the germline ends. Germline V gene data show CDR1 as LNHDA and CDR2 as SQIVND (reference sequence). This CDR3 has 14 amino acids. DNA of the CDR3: TGTGCCAGTAGTATTTATGACGGACAAGAGACCCAGTACTTC. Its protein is CASSIYDGQETQYF.

The CDR3 coding sequence is TGCGCCAGCAGCTTGGGGTCTCCCCGGGACGATGGCTACACCTTC. It codes for CASSLGSPRDDGYTF. V gene TRBV5-1 combines with J gene TRBJ1-2; the D gene is possibly TRBD1 (5 bases). CDR3 length equals 15 residues. V lost 0 bases and J lost 6, with 15 bases in between. CDR1 is SGHRS, CDR2 YFSETQ, per germline.

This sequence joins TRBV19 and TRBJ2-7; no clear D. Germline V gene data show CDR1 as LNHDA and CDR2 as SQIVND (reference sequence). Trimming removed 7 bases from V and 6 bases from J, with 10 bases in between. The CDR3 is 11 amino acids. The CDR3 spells CASIPPSEQYF. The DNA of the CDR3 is TGTGCCAGTATACCCCCCAGCGAGCAGTACTTC.

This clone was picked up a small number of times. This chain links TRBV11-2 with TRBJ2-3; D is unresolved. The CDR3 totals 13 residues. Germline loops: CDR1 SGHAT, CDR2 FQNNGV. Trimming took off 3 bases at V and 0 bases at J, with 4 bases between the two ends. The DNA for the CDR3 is TGTGCCAGCAGCTTTCGCAGCACAGATACGCAGTATTTT. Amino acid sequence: CASSFRSTDTQYF.

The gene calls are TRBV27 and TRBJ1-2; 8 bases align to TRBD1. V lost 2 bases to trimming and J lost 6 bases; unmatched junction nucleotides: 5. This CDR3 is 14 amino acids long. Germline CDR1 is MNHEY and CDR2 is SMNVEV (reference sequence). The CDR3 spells CASSLNTGGHGYTF. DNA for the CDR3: TGTGCCAGCAGTTTAAATACAGGGGGGCATGGCTACACCTTC.

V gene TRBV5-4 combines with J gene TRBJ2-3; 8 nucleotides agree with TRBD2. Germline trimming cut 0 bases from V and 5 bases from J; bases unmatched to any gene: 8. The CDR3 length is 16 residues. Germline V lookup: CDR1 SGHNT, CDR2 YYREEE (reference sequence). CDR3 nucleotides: TGTGCCAGCAGCTTGGAAAGCGGGGGATCTCGAGATACGCAGTATTTT. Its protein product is CASSLESGGSRDTQYF.

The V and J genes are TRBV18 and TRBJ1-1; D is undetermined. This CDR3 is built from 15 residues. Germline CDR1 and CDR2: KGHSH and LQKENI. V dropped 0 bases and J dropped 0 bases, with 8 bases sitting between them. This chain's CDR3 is CASSPPYSMNTEAFF. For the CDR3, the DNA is TGTGCCAGCTCACCACCGTACAGCATGAACACTGAAGCTTTCTTT.

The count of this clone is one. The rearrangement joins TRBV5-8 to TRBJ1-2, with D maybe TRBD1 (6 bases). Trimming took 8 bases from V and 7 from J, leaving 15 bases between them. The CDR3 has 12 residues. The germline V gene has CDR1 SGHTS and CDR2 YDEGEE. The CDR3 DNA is TGTGCCAGTCTAGCAGGGGAAATTGGCTACACCTTC. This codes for CASLAGEIGYTF.

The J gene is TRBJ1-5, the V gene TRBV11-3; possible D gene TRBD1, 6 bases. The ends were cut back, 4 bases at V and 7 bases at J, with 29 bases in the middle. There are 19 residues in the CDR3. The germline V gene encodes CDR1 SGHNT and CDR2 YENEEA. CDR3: CASSYNLRTDPSRGQPQHF. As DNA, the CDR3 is TGTGCCAGCAGCTACAACCTTAGGACGGACCCCTCGAGGGGGCAGCCCCAGCATTTT.

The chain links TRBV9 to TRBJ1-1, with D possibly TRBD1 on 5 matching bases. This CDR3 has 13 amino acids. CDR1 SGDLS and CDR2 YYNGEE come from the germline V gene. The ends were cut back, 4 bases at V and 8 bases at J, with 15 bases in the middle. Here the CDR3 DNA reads TGTGCCAGCAGCCCACGGAGGGACGGCGAAGCTTTCTTT. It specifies CASSPRRDGEAFF.